A few counts support the clone carrying this TCR beta chain. Here immunoSEQ multiplex PCR was the method, and the copy in TCRdb shows in-frame clones only, minus some. The sample has about 15,000 clones, approximately 33% seen once. Plating combined around 200,000 CFSE-labeled responder cells with around 200,000 irradiated, violet-dye-labeled stimulator cells. This record comes from a study of graft-versus-host responses after intestinal transplantation. Looking at the study overall: Recipients received multivisceral, liver-intestinal, or isolated intestinal transplants. All recipients got anti-thymocyte globulin induction, then tacrolimus and steroids for about 3 years. Findings and limits, study-wide: Recipient marrow showed GvH clones, some seen first in ileum or blood.

Trimming left V 7 bases short and J 3 bases short, with 13 bases between. CDR3 length: 13 amino acids. Germline V gene lookup returns CDR1 MNHNY and CDR2 SVGAGI (reference sequence). This sequence was found in a human patient who received an intestinal transplant. The V call is TRBV6-6, the J call TRBJ2-7; D unresolved. Sequenced here: alloreactive CD4+ T cells from a mixed lymphocyte reaction culture, sampled before intestinal transplant. Subset: CFSE-low proliferating T cells sorted from approximately 6-day pre-transplant mixed lymphocyte reaction (GvH or HvG direction). CDR3 DNA sequence: TGTGCCAGCAAGGAGAGTATCAGCTACGAGCAGTACTTC. It encodes CASKESISYEQYF.